This is a list of T cell receptor beta chains from one sample in a study of control samples from healthy donors and cancer patients. Generated by immunoSEQ multiplex PCR, the TCRdb table keeps only in-frame clones and is missing some. The data hold more than 100,000 clones, with about 91% observed a single time. Sequenced sample: blood. All receptors come from a man younger than 35 in good health. Each CDR3 is given with its conserved first and last residue. D genes are given only for firm matches. Clone sizes are given selectively: once, few, many, or a class where the clone is expanded.

>TRBJ1-3|TRBV6-5|once|-
CASTTGVGNTIYF
TGTGCCAGCACCACGGGGGTCGGAAACACCATATATTTT
>TRBJ2-7|TRBV10-3|once|TRBD2
CATRTSGDYEQYF
TGTGCCACCCGGACTAGCGGGGATTACGAGCAGTACTTC
>TRBJ2-2|TRBV6-5|-|-
CASLTGFFRTGELFF
TGTGCCAGCCTAACGGGGTTTTTCCGGACCGGGGAGCTGTTTTTT
>TRBJ2-5|TRBV9|-|TRBD1
CASSTGTGGQETQYF
TGTGCCAGCAGCACCGGGACAGGGGGCCAAGAGACCCAGTACTTC
>TRBJ1-2|TRBV12-3/TRBV12-4|-|-
CASSFIRERGYTF
TGTGCCAGCAGTTTTATTAGGGAACGAGGCTACACCTTC
>TRBJ1-2|TRBV25-1|-|TRBD1
CASSGQGPRGGYTF
TGTGCCAGCAGTGGACAGGGGCCCCGCGGTGGCTACACCTTC
>TRBJ2-6|TRBV18|-|-
CASSPRGTLTPSGANVLTF
TGTGCCAGCTCACCACGGGGGACCCTAACCCCCTCTGGGGCCAACGTCCTGACTTTC
>TRBJ1-5|TRBV4-1|once|-
CASSQDPAFTPQHF
TGCGCCAGCAGCCAAGATCCTGCCTTCACACCCCAGCATTTT
>TRBJ2-7|TRBV6-5|-|-
CASSYNGREQYF
TGTGCCAGCAGTTACAACGGGCGCGAGCAGTACTTC
>TRBJ2-2|TRBV19|-|-
CASSTNHQGPGELFF
TGTGCCAGTAGTACAAACCATCAGGGACCCGGGGAGCTGTTTTTT
>TRBJ1-1|TRBV2|-|TRBD1
CASTDRGYTEAFF
TGTGCCAGCACGGACAGGGGTTACACTGAAGCTTTCTTT
>TRBJ2-5|TRBV5-4|-|TRBD1
CASSSDRGQRETQYF
TGTGCCAGCAGCTCTGACAGGGGGCAACGGGAGACCCAGTACTTC
>TRBJ1-2|TRBV12-3/TRBV12-4|-|TRBD1
CASRGGTGLGYTF
TGTGCCAGCAGGGGTGGGACAGGGCTTGGCTACACCTTC
>TRBJ2-3|TRBV5-1|-|-
CASSLATPKMGSDTQYF
TGCGCCAGCAGCTTGGCCACCCCTAAGATGGGTTCAGATACGCAGTATTTT
>TRBJ2-2|TRBV10-3|-|-
CAISSPTANTGELFF
TGTGCCATCTCGTCCCCGACAGCGAACACCGGGGAGCTGTTTTTT
>TRBJ1-3|TRBV5-1|-|-
CASSLGGSGNTIYF
TGCGCCAGCAGCTTGGGAGGCTCTGGAAACACCATATATTTT
>TRBJ1-2|TRBV19|-|TRBD1
CASGPAGGFNYGYTF
TGTGCCAGTGGGCCGGCAGGGGGGTTTAACTATGGCTACACCTTC
>TRBJ1-4|TRBV27|-|-
CASSWGGRVDEKLFF
TGTGCCAGCAGTTGGGGTGGGCGGGTAGATGAAAAACTGTTTTTT